What follows is one TCR beta chain and its context. This sample is part of a study of early T cells in non-severe SARS-CoV-2 infection. The CDR3 contains 15 residues. Trimming left V 4 bases short and J 2 bases short, with 14 bases between. Germline lookup yields CDR1 SQVTM and CDR2 ANQGSEA. TCRdb passed the 5' RACE reads through MiXCR, listing each CDR3 protein once. Of some 76,000 distinct CDR3 sequences listed, roughly 13% were seen once; the top ten hold over 12%. The receptor comes from an adult who was a healthcare worker with PCR-confirmed SARS-CoV-2 infection or an uninfected control (not recorded which). The specimen sequenced was whole blood. V gene TRBV29-1 combines with J gene TRBJ2-2, with a weak D call TRBD2 (6 bases). CDR3 region: CSVGNGGTNTGELFF. The CDR3 DNA reads as TGCAGCGTTGGTAACGGGGGAACCAACACCGGGGAGCTGTTTTTT.